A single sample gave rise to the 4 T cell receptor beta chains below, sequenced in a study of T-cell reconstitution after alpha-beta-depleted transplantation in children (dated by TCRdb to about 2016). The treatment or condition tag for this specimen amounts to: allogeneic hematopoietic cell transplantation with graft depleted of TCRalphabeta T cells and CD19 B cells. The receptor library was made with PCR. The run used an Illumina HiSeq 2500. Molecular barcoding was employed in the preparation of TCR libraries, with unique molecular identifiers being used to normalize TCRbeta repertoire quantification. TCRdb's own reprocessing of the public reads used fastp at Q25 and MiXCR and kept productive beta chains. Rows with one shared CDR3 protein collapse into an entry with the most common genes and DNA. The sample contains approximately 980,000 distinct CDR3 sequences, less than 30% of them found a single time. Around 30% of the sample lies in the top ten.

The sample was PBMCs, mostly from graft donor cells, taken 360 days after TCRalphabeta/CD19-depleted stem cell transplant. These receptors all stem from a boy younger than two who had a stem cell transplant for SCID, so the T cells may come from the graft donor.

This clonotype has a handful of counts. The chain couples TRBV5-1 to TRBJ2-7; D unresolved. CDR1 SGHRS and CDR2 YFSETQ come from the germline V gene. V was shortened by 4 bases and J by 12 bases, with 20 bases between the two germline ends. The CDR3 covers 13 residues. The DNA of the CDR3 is TGCGCCAGCAGCCCATTCGGGCCTCCTCTGAGGTACTTC. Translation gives CASSPFGPPLRYF.

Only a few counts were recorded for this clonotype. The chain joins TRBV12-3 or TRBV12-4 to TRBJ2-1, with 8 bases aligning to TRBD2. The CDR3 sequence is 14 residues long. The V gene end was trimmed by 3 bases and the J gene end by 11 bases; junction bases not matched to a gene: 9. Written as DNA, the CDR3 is TGTGCCAGCAGTTTTCGACGGGAGGGGGTCAAGCAGTTCTTC. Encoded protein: CASSFRREGVKQFF.

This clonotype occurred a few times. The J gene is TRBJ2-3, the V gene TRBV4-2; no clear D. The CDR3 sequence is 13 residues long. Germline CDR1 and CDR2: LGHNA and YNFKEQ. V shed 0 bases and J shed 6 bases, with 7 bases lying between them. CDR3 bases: TGTGCCAGCAGCCAAGATAATTGGGATACGCAGTATTTT. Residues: CASSQDNWDTQYF.

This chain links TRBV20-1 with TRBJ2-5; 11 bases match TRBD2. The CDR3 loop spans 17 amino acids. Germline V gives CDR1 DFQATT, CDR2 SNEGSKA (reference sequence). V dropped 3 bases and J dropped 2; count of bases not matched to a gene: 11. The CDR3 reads CSASGSGGDLLQETQYF. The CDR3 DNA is TGCAGTGCTAGTGGTAGCGGGGGGGATCTTCTACAAGAGACCCAGTACTTC.